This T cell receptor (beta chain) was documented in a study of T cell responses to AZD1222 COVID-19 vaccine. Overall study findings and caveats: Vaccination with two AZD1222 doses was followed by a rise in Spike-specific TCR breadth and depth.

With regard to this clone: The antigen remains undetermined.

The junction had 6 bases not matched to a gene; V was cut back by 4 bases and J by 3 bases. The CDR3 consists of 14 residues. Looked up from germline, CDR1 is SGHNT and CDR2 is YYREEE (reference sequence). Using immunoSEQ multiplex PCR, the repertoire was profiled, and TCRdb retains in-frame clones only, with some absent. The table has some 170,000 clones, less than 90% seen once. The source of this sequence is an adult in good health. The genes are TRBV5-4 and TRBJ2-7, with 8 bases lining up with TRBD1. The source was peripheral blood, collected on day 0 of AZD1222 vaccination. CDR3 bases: TGTGCCAGCAGCACCGGGACAGGTAGCTACGAGCAGTACGTC. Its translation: CASSTGTGSYEQYV.